This TCR beta chain was identified in a study of PD-1 blockade in classical Hodgkin lymphoma. Every patient had relapsed following autologous stem cell transplantation, and cohorts differed in brentuximab vedotin exposure. Progressive disease, partial response or complete response was each patient's best response. Study-wide points: It was reported that newly diagnosed patients had less baseline TCR diversity than healthy donors. At C4D1, TCR diversity had climbed significantly for CD4+ cells, though not for CD8+ cells.

With regard to this clone: What it binds is not known.

Data came from immunoSEQ multiplex PCR; TCRdb stores just in-frame clones and leaves some out. The profile shows tens of thousands of clones, approximately 90% of them singletons. The sequence derives from a human donor with classical Hodgkin lymphoma. The source material was peripheral blood mononuclear cells (PBMCs), sampled before the second cycle of nivolumab.

The CDR3 nucleotides are TGTGCCTGGAGTGTACGGATTAACTATGGCTACACCTTC. Protein product: CAWSVRINYGYTF. The chain recombines TRBV30 with TRBJ1-2; D ambiguous. The CDR3 is 13 residues long. Trimming pared 0 bases from V and 1 base from J, leaving 6 bases between. The germline CDR1 and CDR2 sequences are GTSNPN and SVGIG (reference sequence).